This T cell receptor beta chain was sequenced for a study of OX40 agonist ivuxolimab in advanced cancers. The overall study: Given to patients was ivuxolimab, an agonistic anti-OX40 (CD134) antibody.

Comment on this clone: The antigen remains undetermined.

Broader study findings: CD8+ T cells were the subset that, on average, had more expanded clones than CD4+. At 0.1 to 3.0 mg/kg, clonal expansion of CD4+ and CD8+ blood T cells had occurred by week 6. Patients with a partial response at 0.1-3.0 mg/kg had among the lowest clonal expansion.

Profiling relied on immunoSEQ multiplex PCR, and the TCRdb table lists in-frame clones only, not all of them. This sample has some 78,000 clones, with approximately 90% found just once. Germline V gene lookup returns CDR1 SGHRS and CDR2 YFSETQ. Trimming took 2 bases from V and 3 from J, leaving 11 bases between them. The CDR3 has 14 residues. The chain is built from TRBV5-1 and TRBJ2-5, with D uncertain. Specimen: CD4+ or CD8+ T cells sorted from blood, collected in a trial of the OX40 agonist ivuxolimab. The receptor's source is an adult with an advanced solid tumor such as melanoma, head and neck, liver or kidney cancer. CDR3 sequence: CASSFPQPKETQYF. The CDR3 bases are TGCGCCAGCAGCTTTCCACAGCCTAAAGAGACCCAGTACTTC.